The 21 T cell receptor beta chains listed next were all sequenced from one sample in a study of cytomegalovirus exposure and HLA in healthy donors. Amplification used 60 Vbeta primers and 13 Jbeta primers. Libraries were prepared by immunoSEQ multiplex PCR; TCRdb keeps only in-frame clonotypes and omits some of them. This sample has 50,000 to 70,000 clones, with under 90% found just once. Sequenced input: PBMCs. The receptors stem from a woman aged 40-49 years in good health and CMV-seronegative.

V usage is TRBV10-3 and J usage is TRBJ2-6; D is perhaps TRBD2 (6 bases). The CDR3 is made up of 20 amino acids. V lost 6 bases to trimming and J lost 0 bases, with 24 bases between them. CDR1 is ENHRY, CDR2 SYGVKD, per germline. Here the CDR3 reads CAIRSDGGLGSSSGANVLTF. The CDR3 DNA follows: TGTGCCATCAGATCGGACGGGGGATTGGGTTCCTCCTCTGGGGCCAACGTCCTGACTTTC.

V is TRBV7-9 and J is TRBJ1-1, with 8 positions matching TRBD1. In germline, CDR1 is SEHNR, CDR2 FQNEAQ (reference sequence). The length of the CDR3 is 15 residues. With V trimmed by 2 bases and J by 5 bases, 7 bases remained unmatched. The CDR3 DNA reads TGTGCCAGCAGCTTATTGGCAGGGGGCGGAACTGAAGCTTTCTTT. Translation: CASSLLAGGGTEAFF.

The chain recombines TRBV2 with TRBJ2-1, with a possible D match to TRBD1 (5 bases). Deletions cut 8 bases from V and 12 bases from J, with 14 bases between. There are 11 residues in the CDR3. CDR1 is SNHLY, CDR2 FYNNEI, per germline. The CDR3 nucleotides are TGTGCCAGCCGGACATCCCAGGGGCAGTTCTTC. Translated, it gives CASRTSQGQFF.

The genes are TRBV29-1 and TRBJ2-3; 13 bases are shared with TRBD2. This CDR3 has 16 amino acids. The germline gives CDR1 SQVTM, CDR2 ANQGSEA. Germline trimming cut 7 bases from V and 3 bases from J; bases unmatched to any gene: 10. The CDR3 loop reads CSAGTSGIGGTDTQYF. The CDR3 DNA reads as TGCAGCGCCGGGACTAGCGGGATAGGTGGGACAGATACGCAGTATTTT.

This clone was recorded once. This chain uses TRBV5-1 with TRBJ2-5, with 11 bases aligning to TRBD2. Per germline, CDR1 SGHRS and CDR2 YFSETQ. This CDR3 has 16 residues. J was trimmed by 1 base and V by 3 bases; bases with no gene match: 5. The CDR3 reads CASSSATSGIQETQYF. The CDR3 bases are TGCGCCAGCAGCTCGGCGACTAGCGGGATCCAAGAGACCCAGTACTTC. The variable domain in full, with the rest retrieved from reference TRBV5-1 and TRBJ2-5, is KAGVTQTPRYLIKTRGQQVTLSCSPISGHRSVSWYQQTPGQGLQFLFEYFSETQRNKGNFPGRFSGRQFSNSRSEMNVSTLELGDSALYLCASSSATSGIQETQYFGPGTRLLVL.

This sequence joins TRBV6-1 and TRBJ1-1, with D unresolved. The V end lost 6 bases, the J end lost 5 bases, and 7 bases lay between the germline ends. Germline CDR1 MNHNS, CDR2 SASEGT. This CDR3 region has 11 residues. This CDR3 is CASSDLTEAFF. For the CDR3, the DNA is TGTGCCAGCAGCGATCTAACTGAAGCTTTCTTT.

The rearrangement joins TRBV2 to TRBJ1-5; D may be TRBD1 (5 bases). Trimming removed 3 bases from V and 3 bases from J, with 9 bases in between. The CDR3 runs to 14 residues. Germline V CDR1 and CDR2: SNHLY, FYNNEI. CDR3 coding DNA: TGTGCCAGCAGTGATCCGACAGTCAATCAGCCCCAGCATTTT. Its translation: CASSDPTVNQPQHF.

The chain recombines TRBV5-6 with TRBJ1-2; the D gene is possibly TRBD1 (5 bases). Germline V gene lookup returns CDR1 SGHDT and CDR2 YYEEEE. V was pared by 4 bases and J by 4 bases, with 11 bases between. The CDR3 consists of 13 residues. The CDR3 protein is CASSLGELYGYTF. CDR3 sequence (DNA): TGTGCCAGCAGCCTAGGGGAACTCTATGGCTACACCTTC.

The CDR3 nucleotides are TGTGCCATCAACGCCGGGACAGGGAGGGACTATGGCTACACCTTC. Translation: CAINAGTGRDYGYTF. This chain connects TRBV10-3 to TRBJ1-2; 9 nucleotides agree with TRBD1. The CDR3 runs to 15 residues. V dropped 7 bases and J dropped 3; count of bases not matched to a gene: 9. CDR1 is ENHRY and CDR2 is SYGVKD in the germline V gene.

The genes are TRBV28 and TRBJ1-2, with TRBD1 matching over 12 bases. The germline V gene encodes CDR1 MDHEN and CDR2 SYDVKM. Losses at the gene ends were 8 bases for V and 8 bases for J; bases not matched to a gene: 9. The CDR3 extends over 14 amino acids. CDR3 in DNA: TGTGCCAGCGGCCCGGGACAGGGGGCCGAGGGCTACACCTTC. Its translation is CASGPGQGAEGYTF.

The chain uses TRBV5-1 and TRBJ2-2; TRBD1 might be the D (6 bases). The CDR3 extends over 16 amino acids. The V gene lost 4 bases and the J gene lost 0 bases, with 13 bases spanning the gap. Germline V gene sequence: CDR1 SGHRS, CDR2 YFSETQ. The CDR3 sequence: CASSVSGTSNTGELFF. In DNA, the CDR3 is TGCGCCAGCAGCGTGTCCGGGACATCGAACACCGGGGAGCTGTTTTTT.

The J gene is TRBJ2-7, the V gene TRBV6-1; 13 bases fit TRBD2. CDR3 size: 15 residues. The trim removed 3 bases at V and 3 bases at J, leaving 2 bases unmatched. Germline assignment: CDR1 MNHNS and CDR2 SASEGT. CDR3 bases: TGTGCCAGCAGTGATTGGACTAGCGGGAGCTACGAGCAGTACTTC. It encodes CASSDWTSGSYEQYF.

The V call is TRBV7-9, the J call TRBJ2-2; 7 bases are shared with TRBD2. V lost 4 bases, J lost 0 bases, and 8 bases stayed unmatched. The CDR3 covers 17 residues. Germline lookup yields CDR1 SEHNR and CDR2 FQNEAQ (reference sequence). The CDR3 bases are TGTGCCAGCAGCTCCCCCTTACTAGCGCCGAACACCGGGGAGCTGTTTTTT. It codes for CASSSPLLAPNTGELFF.

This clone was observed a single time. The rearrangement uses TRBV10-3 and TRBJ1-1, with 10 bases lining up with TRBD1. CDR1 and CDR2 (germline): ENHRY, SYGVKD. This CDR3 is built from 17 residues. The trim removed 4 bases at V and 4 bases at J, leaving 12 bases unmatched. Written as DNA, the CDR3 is TGTGCCATCAGTGCCCTGGGACAGGGGCTCCGAAGCACTGAAGCTTTCTTT. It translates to CAISALGQGLRSTEAFF.

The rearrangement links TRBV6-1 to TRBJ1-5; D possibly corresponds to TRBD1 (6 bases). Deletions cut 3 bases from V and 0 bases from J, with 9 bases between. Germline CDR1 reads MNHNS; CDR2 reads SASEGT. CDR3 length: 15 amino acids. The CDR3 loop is CASSETGISNQPQHF. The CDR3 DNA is TGTGCCAGCAGTGAGACAGGAATTAGCAATCAGCCCCAGCATTTT.

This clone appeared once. This chain's CDR3 is CATTRGEGTQYF. In nucleotides, the CDR3 is TGTGCCACCACGCGGGGGGAAGGTACGCAGTATTTT. J is TRBJ2-3 and V is TRBV28, with 8 bases that match TRBD2. There are 12 residues in the CDR3. V was pared by 10 bases and J by 8 bases, with 8 bases of the junction left unmatched. Per germline, CDR1 MDHEN and CDR2 SYDVKM. Full variable domain (remainder filled in from reference TRBV28 and TRBJ2-3): DVKVTQSSRYLVKRTGEKVFLECVQDMDHENMFWYRQDPGLGLRLIYFSYDVKMKEKGDIPEGYSVSREKKERFSLILESASTNQTSMYLCATTRGEGTQYFGPGTRLTVL.

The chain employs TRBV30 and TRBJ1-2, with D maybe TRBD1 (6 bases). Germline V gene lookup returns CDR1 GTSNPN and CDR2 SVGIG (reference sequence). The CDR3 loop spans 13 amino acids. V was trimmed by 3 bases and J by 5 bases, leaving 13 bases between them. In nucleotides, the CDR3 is TGTGCCTGGAGCTCAAACGGACAGTATGGCTACACCTTC. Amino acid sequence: CAWSSNGQYGYTF.

The CDR3 DNA follows: TGTGCCAGCAGCTTAGGTTTCCAGGGCTACGAGCAGTACTTC. It is translated as CASSLGFQGYEQYF. The rearrangement uses TRBV7-9 and TRBJ2-7; maybe TRBD1 (5 bases). The CDR3 loop spans 14 amino acids. V lost 1 base and J lost 3, with 10 bases in between. Looked up from germline, CDR1 is SEHNR and CDR2 is FQNEAQ (reference sequence).

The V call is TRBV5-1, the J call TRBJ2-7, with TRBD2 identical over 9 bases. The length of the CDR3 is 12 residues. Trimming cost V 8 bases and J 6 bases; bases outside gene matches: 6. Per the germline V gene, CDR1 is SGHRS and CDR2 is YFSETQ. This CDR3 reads CASRREGPEQYF. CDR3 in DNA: TGCGCCAGTAGGCGGGAGGGCCCCGAGCAGTACTTC.

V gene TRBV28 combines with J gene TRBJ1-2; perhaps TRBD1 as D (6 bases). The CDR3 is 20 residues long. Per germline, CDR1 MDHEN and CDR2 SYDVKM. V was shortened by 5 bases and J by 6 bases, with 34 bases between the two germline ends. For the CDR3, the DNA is TGTGCCAGCAGTCCACCGGGGTGGGGGGGGCGCTTCACCCGCGCAGATGGCTACACCTTC. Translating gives CASSPPGWGGRFTRADGYTF.

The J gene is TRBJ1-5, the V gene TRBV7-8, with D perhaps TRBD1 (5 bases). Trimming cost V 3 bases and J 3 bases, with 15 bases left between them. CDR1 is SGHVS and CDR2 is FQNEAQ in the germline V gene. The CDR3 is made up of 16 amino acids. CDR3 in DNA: TGTGCCAGCAGCTTCGCAGCAGGGCTTAACAATCAGCCCCAGCATTTT. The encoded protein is CASSFAAGLNNQPQHF. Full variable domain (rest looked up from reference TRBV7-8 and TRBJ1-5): GAGVSQSPRYKVAKRGQDVALRCDPISGHVSLFWYQQALGQGPEFLTYFQNEAQLDKSGLPSDRFFAERPEGSVSTLKIQRTQQEDSAVYLCASSFAAGLNNQPQHFGDGTRLSIL.